This section outlines one T cell receptor (beta chain) sequence together with its context. Antigen specificity is unknown. Cell sorting via CD45RO/CCR7/CD25/CD127/CD95/CD27 was performed to obtain CD4+ naive, central memory, regulatory and stem cell-like memory cells. What was sequenced were expressed TCRB transcripts, since all of the isolated RNA had been reverse transcribed. TCRdb keeps only in-frame clones here, not all; method: immunoSEQ multiplex PCR. The sample includes approximately 250,000 clones, 16% of them seen just once. These data come from a study of beta chain features in type 1 diabetes. Findings of the study overall: Shortening of TCRB CDR3s, moderate but significant, appeared in all four CD4+ subsets of Type 1 diabetes patients. Type 1 diabetes patients showed fewer insertions and more deletions at VDJ junctions.

Input material: naive CD4+ T cells from blood. The sequence was collected from a young man with type 1 diabetes.

CDR3 loop: CAWSRDRGTDTQYF. The CDR3, as DNA: TGTGCCTGGAGCAGGGACAGGGGGACAGATACGCAGTATTTT. V is TRBV30 and J is TRBJ2-3; 11 bases map to TRBD1. In germline, CDR1 is GTSNPN, CDR2 SVGIG (reference sequence). The junction had 2 bases not matched to a gene; V was cut back by 3 bases and J by 3 bases. There are 14 residues in the CDR3.